This T cell receptor (beta chain) was profiled in a study of beta chain features in type 1 diabetes (dated by TCRdb to 2016 to 2019). Notes on the research overall: Mean age, gender distribution, total cell number and subset yield were not different between patients and healthy donors. A total of approximately 100 million sorted cells were examined across all samples, and the number of cells per subset was strongly correlated with RNA yield. The study compared TCRB repertoires of sorted circulating CD4+ T cell subsets between recently diagnosed type 1 diabetes patients and matched healthy donors. Naive and central memory subsets were obtained from all 30 or so donors, but regulatory and stem cell-like memory subsets were isolated from only 8 patients and roughly 8 healthy donors. The full study reports these points: Because small numbers of individuals were included in the HLA sub-analyses, any influence of HLA type on TCRB rearrangement was left unresolved. In all four CD4+ subsets, TCRB CDR3 length was moderately but significantly shorter in type 1 diabetes patients. Naive, central memory and regulatory TCRB repertoires appeared to be more alike among patients than among healthy donors. PCR may preferentially amplify shorter templates, but because patient and control samples were amplified and corrected together, any resulting skew would affect both groups equally. At VDJ recombination sites, type 1 diabetes patients had fewer insertions and more deleted nucleotides, which implies abnormalities in thymic rearrangement. Because cDNA rather than genomic DNA was sequenced, highly expressing activated cells could have been over-represented, although no difference in activation and CD3 levels was found between groups.

The entire isolated RNA was reverse transcribed using the High Capacity cDNA Reverse Transcription Kit, and thus expressed TCRB transcripts were sequenced. Naive, central memory and regulatory T cell samples underwent deep immunoSEQ sequencing, averaging approximately 3.5 million total reads per sample. Sorted cells were lysed in RLT buffer and RNA was extracted with DNase-treated RNeasy Micro or Mini kits, depending on cell number. Each cell subset was processed separately to prevent cross-contamination, with patient and healthy donor samples processed together. The immunoSEQ multiplex PCR was used to amplify TCRB sequences from cDNA, yielding 87-bp fragments that span the CDR3 region. The amplicons were sequenced using the Illumina HiSeq platform. Per the source publication's procedure: Synthetic template baselines were used to correct PCR bias computationally, reads within Hamming distance 2 were collapsed, and singletons that could not be merged were discarded. Reads were aligned against IMGT so that V, D and J genes, CDR3 length and insertions or deletions at six rearrangement sites could be assigned. Within each subset, clonotype counts were normalized to sorted cell number, after which true diversity and Gini coefficients were computed with the tcR R package. Repertoire sharing was quantified using the overlap coefficient calculated on TCRB nucleotide sequences. Out-of-frame TCRB sequences from naive cells were analyzed as a proxy for the pre-selection repertoire. As stored in TCRdb, this immuneACCESS dataset retains in-frame rearrangements with V and J assigned. A fraction of the clones does not appear; measured against another copy, unresolved V genes explain less than half of the discrepancy, and the remainder lacks a known reason. For V, J and clone size, that table is used; D and trimming come from the DNA. The sample records 300,000 to 450,000 clones, 10% to 15% of which are singletons. The leading ten clones occupy about 0.018% of the sample.

From each donor, a single peripheral blood sample of approximately 110 mL on average was drawn into heparinised tubes. A BD FACSAria II was used to sort naive, central memory, regulatory and stem cell-like memory CD4+ T cells with a panel that included CD45RO, CCR7, CD25, CD127, CD95 and CD27. A purity above 95% was achieved for all sorted populations. Right away, PBMCs were isolated by Lymphoprep density gradient centrifugation and were stained directly, with no culture step. Samples were stained and sorted in pairs, with one healthy donor and one patient per experiment, so that batch effects were minimized. Reading the germline V gene (reference sequence) gives CDR1 SEHNR and CDR2 FQNEAQ. The CDR3 goes from the cysteine to the phenylalanine over 12 residues. Left in the record is the CDR3 DNA by itself, 36 bases read in frame from the first base. The V end loses 5 bases and the J end loses 6 bases, and a stretch of 10 bases separates them.

A word on this clone: The specificity of this receptor is unknown. It has no much larger one-base neighbor in the sample; base qualities were not kept.

The receptor chain draws on TRBV7-9 and TRBJ1-2; no D gene is confidently identified. The source material was naive CD4+ T cells from blood. The sample's cell subset or site label, decoded: true naive CD4+ T cells. This sequence was found in a man in his late teens or twenties in good health. The sequence in DNA is TGTGCCAGCAGCATCCTGACTCATGGCTACACCTTC. Its amino acids are CASSILTHGYTF.